The sequence of this T cell receptor beta chain was determined in a study of PD-1 blockade in classical Hodgkin lymphoma. CDR1 and CDR2 (germline): MNHNS, SASEGT. V was clipped by 0 bases and J by 8 bases, with 13 bases between them. The CDR3 extends over 14 amino acids. Autologous stem cell transplantation was followed by relapse in every patient, and brentuximab vedotin exposure varied. Data came from immunoSEQ multiplex PCR; TCRdb stores just in-frame clones and leaves some out. The repertoire holds roughly 20,000 clones, with roughly 85% as singletons. This specimen consisted of peripheral blood mononuclear cells (PBMCs), obtained before the second cycle of nivolumab. The rearrangement uses TRBV6-1 and TRBJ1-2, with D tentatively TRBD1 (6 bases). This TCR was sampled from a human donor with classical Hodgkin lymphoma. In DNA form, the CDR3 reads TGTGCCAGCAGTGAAGCGTGGGGGGCTGGCGGCTACACCTTC. Encoded protein: CASSEAWGAGGYTF.